This T cell receptor beta chain was observed in a study of control samples from healthy donors and cancer patients. Measured with immunoSEQ multiplex PCR; TCRdb has only the in-frame clones, and not every one. Found here are tens of thousands of clones, less than 95% of them singletons; the top ten hold roughly 4%. The V and J ends lost 2 bases and 0 bases respectively, with 10 bases between them. The CDR3 runs to 15 residues. In germline, CDR1 is MGHDK, CDR2 SYGVNS. The sample taken for sequencing was blood. This TCR was recovered from a man aged 25 to 40 in good health. The J gene is TRBJ1-2, the V gene TRBV25-1, with D tentatively TRBD1 (6 bases). The CDR3 loop reads CASSEVGGANYGYTF. CDR3 coding DNA: TGTGCCAGCAGTGAAGTAGGGGGAGCTAACTATGGCTACACCTTC.